A selection of T cell receptor beta chains follows, all from one sample in a study of T-cell reconstitution after alpha-beta-depleted transplantation in children. TCRdb reprocessed the PCR reads via MiXCR and lists one record per CDR3 protein. The data contain more than 450,000 distinct CDR3 sequences, around 17% of them seen just once; the ten biggest clones take up over 3%. Sequencing used PBMCs from the stem cell graft donor, obtained from the stem cell graft. The receptor set was obtained from a human donor who donated a stem cell graft to a child with acute lymphoblastic leukemia. Each CDR3 is given with its conserved first and last residue. D genes are given only for firm matches. Expanded clones get a size class; other rows say once, few or many, or leave the size out.

v_gene	j_gene	d_gene	abundance	CDR3nt	CDR3aa
TRBV15	TRBJ1-1	TRBD1	NA	TGTGCCACCAGCAGTCCAAGACAGGGATCCATGAACACTGAAGCTTTCTTT	CATSSPRQGSMNTEAFF
TRBV6-1	TRBJ2-1	TRBD2	few	TGTGCCAGCAGTGAATGGGGCCTAGCGGGGGGACACAATGAGCAGTTCTTC	CASSEWGLAGGHNEQFF
TRBV9	TRBJ2-5	NA	once	TGTGCCAGCAGCGTAGTTGACGTCACGACCCAGTACTTC	CASSVVDVTTQYF
TRBV20-1	TRBJ1-2	NA	NA	TGCAGTGCCGTAGTAGGGAACTATGGCTACACCTTC	CSAVVGNYGYTF
TRBV29-1	TRBJ2-1	NA	NA	TGCAGCGCGCTGCCAACTAGAGTGACCTACAATGAGCAGTTCTTC	CSALPTRVTYNEQFF
TRBV9	TRBJ1-2	NA	NA	TGTGCCAGCAGCGTAGCTGTAAGGGGGAACTATGGCTACACCTTC	CASSVAVRGNYGYTF
TRBV7-6	TRBJ2-2	NA	NA	TGTGCCAGCAGCCTACTTCTAACAGGAAACACCGGGGAGCTGTTTTTT	CASSLLLTGNTGELFF
TRBV11-1	TRBJ2-5	NA	NA	TGTGCCAGCAGCACTCCCCCGAGAGAGACCCAGTACTTC	CASSTPPRETQYF
TRBV7-9	TRBJ2-1	TRBD2	NA	TGTGCCAGCAGCTTAGTGGGGGGACTAGCGAATGAGCAGTTCTTC	CASSLVGGLANEQFF
TRBV2	TRBJ2-3	NA	few	TGTGCCCACGAGCCGGGGACCCTCACAGATACGCAGTATTTT	CAHEPGTLTDTQYF
TRBV11-1	TRBJ2-5	TRBD2	once	TGTGCCAGCAGCCCCTCTTATTCCGGGCTAGCGGGAGGGCCGATGGAGACCCAGTACTTC	CASSPSYSGLAGGPMETQYF
TRBV12-3/TRBV12-4	TRBJ1-5	TRBD1	few	TGTGCCAGCAATCGACAGGGCCCGCGTCAGCCCCAGCATTTT	CASNRQGPRQPQHF
TRBV29-1	TRBJ2-7	NA	NA	TGCAGCGTTGACTCCTCGCTAAAACCGGGACAAAAACCCTACGAGCAGTACTTC	CSVDSSLKPGQKPYEQYF
TRBV24-1	TRBJ2-3	TRBD2	NA	TGTGCCACCAGTGATCTAAGCGGGACTGATCGCACAGATACGCAGTATTTT	CATSDLSGTDRTDTQYF
TRBV5-1	TRBJ2-7	NA	NA	TGCGCCAGCAGCCATTTTTGGACCTACGAGCAGTACTTC	CASSHFWTYEQYF
TRBV5-1	TRBJ1-1	TRBD1	NA	TGCGCCAGCACGGTCCCCGGGACAGGGAACACTGAAGCTTTCTTT	CASTVPGTGNTEAFF
TRBV4-1	TRBJ2-7	TRBD2	NA	TGCGCCAGCAGCCAAGGGCGGGGGAAGGTCTACGAGCAGTACTTC	CASSQGRGKVYEQYF
TRBV5-1	TRBJ2-2	NA	few	TGCGCCAGCAGGACAGTTGACACCGGGGAGCTGTTTTTT	CASRTVDTGELFF
TRBV30	TRBJ1-3	NA	NA	TGTGCCTGGAGTGTACCGGGAGCTGGAAACACCATATATTTT	CAWSVPGAGNTIYF
TRBV5-1	TRBJ2-3	TRBD2	NA	TGCGCCAGCAGCTCCGGACTAGCGGGAGGCGAATGGACGCAGTATTTT	CASSSGLAGGEWTQYF
TRBV6-2/TRBV6-3	TRBJ2-1	TRBD2	NA	TGTGCCAGCCGAATTCGAAACAGCGGGAGACTCTACAATGAGCAGTTCTTC	CASRIRNSGRLYNEQFF
TRBV6-1	TRBJ1-2	NA	NA	TGTGCCAGCAGTGAACCGGGGACCGGCTACACCTTC	CASSEPGTGYTF
TRBV4-2	TRBJ2-7	NA	NA	TGTGCCAGCAGCCTTCAAAAAACGGGACGGAACTACGAGCAGTACTTC	CASSLQKTGRNYEQYF
TRBV19	TRBJ1-1	TRBD1	NA	TGTGCCAGTAGTACACCGGGACAGGAGGGCACTGAAGCTTTCTTT	CASSTPGQEGTEAFF
TRBV5-1	TRBJ2-7	NA	NA	TGCGCCAGCAGCCTAGGAACACTCTCCTACGAGCGGTACTTC	CASSLGTLSYERYF
TRBV11-2	TRBJ2-1	NA	few	TGTGCCAGCAGCGCCCGGGGGAACCCCTCCGATGAGCAGTTCTTC	CASSARGNPSDEQFF
TRBV20-1	TRBJ2-1	NA	NA	TGCAGTGCAGACAGGACACAGGTCTATCGCAGCAATGAGCAGTTCTTC	CSADRTQVYRSNEQFF
TRBV7-9	TRBJ2-7	NA	NA	TGTGCCAGCAGCCCCCGTGGGGGTTTCAACGAGCAGTACTTC	CASSPRGGFNEQYF
TRBV29-1	TRBJ2-3	NA	few	TGCAGCGTTGAAGCCGTCGCCACAGATACGCAGTATTTT	CSVEAVATDTQYF